This record covers a single T cell receptor beta chain. Its antigen is currently unknown. This specimen comes from a study of OX40 agonist ivuxolimab in advanced cancers. Broader study findings: Expanded clones were, on average, more numerous among CD8+ T cells than CD4+.

The CDR3 has 13 amino acids. CDR1 and CDR2 from the germline V gene are SEHNR and FQNEAQ (reference sequence). Trimming took 3 bases from V and 5 from J, leaving 11 bases between them. Assay used: immunoSEQ multiplex PCR; TCRdb lists only in-frame clones, some missing. Among about 39,000 clones listed, more than 85% were seen once. The chain recombines TRBV7-9 with TRBJ2-7; TRBD2 is a possible D gene (5 bases). The sequence was obtained from an adult with an advanced solid tumor such as melanoma, head and neck, liver or kidney cancer. The source was CD4+ or CD8+ T cells sorted from blood, collected in a trial of the OX40 agonist ivuxolimab. The CDR3 spells CASSLISADEQYF. The DNA for the CDR3 is TGTGCCAGCAGCTTGATTAGCGCTGACGAGCAGTACTTC. Full variable domain (missing parts from reference TRBV7-9 and TRBJ2-7): DTGVSQNPRHKITKRGQNVTFRCDPISEHNRLYWYRQTLGQGPEFLTYFQNEAQLEKSRLLSDRFSAERPKGSFSTLEIQRTEQGDSAMYLCASSLISADEQYFGPGTRLTVT.